This T cell receptor (beta chain) was recovered during a study of T-cell reconstitution after alpha-beta-depleted transplantation in children (dated by TCRdb to 2016 to 2017). Some background on the complete study: Using TCR repertoire profiling, the study quantitatively followed how T-cell immune reconstitution unfolded in children after TCRalphabeta/CD19-depleted allogeneic hematopoietic cell transplantation. Paper-wide results and their limitations: In some patients, the high TCRbeta diversity seen at day 60 was put down to recipient T cells and intrathymic progenitors that had survived conditioning. Apparently early alphabetaT-cell count recovery about two months after transplant reportedly relied on only several hundred rapidly expanded clones derived from non-depleted graft cells. Over subsequent months, a decline in hyperexpanded clone frequencies was noted, and after one year, T-cell counts and TCRbeta diversity were mostly ascribed to newly produced T cells.

From a lookup of the germline V gene (reference sequence), CDR1 and CDR2 are MNHEY and SMNVEV. From the cysteine up to the phenylalanine, the CDR3 has a length of 16 residues. Just the 48-base CDR3 DNA is kept, in frame starting at base 1. The V end loses 3 bases and the J end loses 6 bases, and a stretch of 18 bases separates them. Preparation of the library involved PCR. Sequencing was performed on an Illumina HiSeq 2500. Molecular barcoding was employed in the preparation of TCR libraries, with unique molecular identifiers being used to normalize TCRbeta repertoire quantification. The raw public reads went through TCRdb reprocessing: fastp at Q25, MiXCR clone calling, in-frame beta chains kept. Each CDR3 protein gets just one entry, which takes the most common genes and DNA from the rows behind it. The sample includes around 800,000 distinct CDR3 sequences, with 16% observed a single time. Approximately 5% of the sample is held by the ten biggest clonotypes.

As regards this clonotype: Its recognized antigen is unknown. Base qualities are not recorded, but no much larger clone differs from it by a single base.

This specimen's treatment or condition label, interpreted: allogeneic hematopoietic cell transplantation with graft depleted of TCRalphabeta T cells and CD19 B cells. TCRalphabeta/CD19-depleted allogeneic hematopoietic cell grafts were given to the transplant recipients, all of whom were children. The chain joins TRBV27 to TRBJ2-1; perhaps TRBD1 is the D gene, with 6 bases matching. The material sequenced was PBMCs, mostly from graft donor cells, taken 360 days after TCRalphabeta/CD19-depleted stem cell transplant. This sequence originates from a male patient aged 10-17 years who had a stem cell transplant for acute lymphoblastic leukemia, so the T cells may come from the graft donor. The CDR3 sequence is CASSFGGEYGGNEQFF. Read as DNA, the sequence is TGTGCCAGCAGTTTTGGGGGCGAATACGGCGGCAATGAGCAGTTCTTC.